The source of this T cell receptor beta chain is a study of cytomegalovirus exposure and HLA in healthy donors. Study findings and constraints: About 87% or about 30% of the time was how often most TCR beta V segments were productive, according to an earlier analysis. V- and J-gene trimming in TCR beta was tied to a missense DCLRE1C variant by an analysis performed later. In vitro data verified three CMV-associated chains as specific for CMV antigens.

Amplification used 60 Vbeta primers and 13 Jbeta primers. The assay was immunoSEQ multiplex PCR, and TCRdb's table has in-frame clones only and misses some. The sample records fewer than 150,000 clones, 70% to 80% being singletons. Concerning this clone itself: Its antigen is undetermined.

V was clipped by 5 bases and J by 1 base, with 15 bases between them. The CDR3 is made up of 15 amino acids. CDR1 is SGHRS and CDR2 is YFSETQ in the germline V gene. The receptor was isolated from a man aged 45-60 years in good health and CMV-seropositive. Sequencing was performed on PBMCs. The chain is built from TRBV5-1 and TRBJ1-1; D is undetermined. The CDR3 DNA sequence: TGCGCCAGCAGGCCGTCGGGAGAGCGGAACACTGAAGCTTTCTTT. Encoded protein: CASRPSGERNTEAFF.